This T cell receptor beta chain was sequenced during a study of blood T cells in healthy people across ages. Together with a sample-barcoded 5' primer, a J-beta primer mix was included in a second PCR lasting roughly 6 to 12 cycles. TCRdb reprocessed the 5' RACE reads with MiXCR, giving one entry per CDR3 protein. The sample has about 680,000 distinct CDR3 sequences; roughly 50% are singletons. Healthy Caucasian individuals from Russia aged about 6 to 100 were enrolled as donors. This CDR3 contains 12 residues. Trimming removed 7 bases from V and 5 bases from J; junction bases left unmatched: 5. Germline CDR1 reads SQVTM; CDR2 reads ANQGSEA. General study points: Higher diversity, along with more naive CD4+ cells, distinguished long-lived donors from aged donors.

Only a few counts were recorded for this clonotype. Its antigen is currently unknown. The chain combines TRBV29-1 with TRBJ2-5; 9 bases are a match to TRBD1. The sequencing sample was made of blood. The sequence was obtained from a woman aged 60-75 years in good health. This chain's CDR3 is CSGTGGWETQYF. The CDR3 bases are TGCAGCGGTACAGGGGGCTGGGAGACCCAGTACTTC.